These 21 T cell receptor beta chains were all obtained from the same sample, sequenced in a study of blood T cell repertoires in COVID-19. Here immunoSEQ multiplex PCR was the method, and the copy in TCRdb shows in-frame clones only, minus some. Of about 250,000 clones listed, 85% are singletons. Sequencing input: peripheral blood. The receptors were gathered from a man aged 50 to 59 with active or convalescent COVID-19.

The rearrangement uses TRBV19 and TRBJ2-1; 8 bases line up with TRBD2. This CDR3 region has 15 residues. Germline CDR1 reads LNHDA; CDR2 reads SQIVND (reference sequence). The J segment lost 6 bases and the V segment lost 3 bases, leaving 7 bases of the junction unmatched. CDR3 in DNA: TGTGCCAGTAGTATTTATGCGGGAGGCTCCAATGAGCAGTTCTTC. It translates to CASSIYAGGSNEQFF.

J is TRBJ2-7 and V is TRBV18, with 7 nucleotides matching TRBD1. This CDR3 is built from 14 residues. The V and J ends lost 5 bases and 2 bases, in that order; junction bases with no gene match: 6. Germline loops: CDR1 KGHSH, CDR2 LQKENI. CDR3: CASSSRDRTYEQYF. The CDR3 coding sequence is TGTGCCAGCTCATCCCGGGACAGAACCTACGAGCAGTACTTC.

V is TRBV3-1 (or the pseudogene TRBV3-2) and J is TRBJ2-7, with TRBD2 identical over 7 bases. Germline V gene sequence: CDR1 LGHDT, CDR2 YNNKEL (reference sequence). The CDR3 is made up of 14 amino acids. V gave up 1 base and J gave up 2 bases; unmatched junction bases: 2. In DNA form, the CDR3 reads TGTGCCAGCAGCCAAGCGGGAGGTGCCTACGAGCAGTACTTC. As protein: CASSQAGGAYEQYF.

The table lists this clone with a count of one. The chain has TRBV28 and TRBJ2-1; D is tentatively TRBD1 or TRBD2 (9 bases each). Germline values: CDR1 MDHEN, CDR2 SYDVKM. Trimming left V 4 bases short and J 8 bases short, with 45 bases between. CDR3 length equals 24 residues. CDR3 DNA sequence: TGTGCCAGCAGTTCCCGCCGGGCCTTCCCGGGACAGGGAGGAATCGCGGGAGGGCCATATGAGCAGTTCTTC. It codes for CASSSRRAFPGQGGIAGGPYEQFF.

This sequence joins TRBV6-6 and TRBJ2-2; TRBD2 might be the D (6 bases). The ends were cut back, 6 bases at V and 5 bases at J, with 16 bases in the middle. CDR1 is MNHNY and CDR2 is SVGAGI in the germline V gene (reference sequence). The CDR3 runs 15 residues. The CDR3 bases are TGTGCCAGCAGCACGGGACTCGGTGGGACCGGGGAGCTGTTTTTT. It codes for CASSTGLGGTGELFF.

This sequence joins TRBV3-1 (or the pseudogene TRBV3-2) and TRBJ1-1, with no clear D. The V end was cut by 1 base, the J end by 1 base, with 7 bases between. Germline lookup yields CDR1 LGHDT and CDR2 YNNKEL (reference sequence). This CDR3 is built from 14 residues. The CDR3 loop reads CASSQGTKNTEAFF. The CDR3 nucleotides are TGTGCCAGCAGCCAAGGAACAAAGAACACTGAAGCTTTCTTT.

The chain joins TRBV3-1 (or the pseudogene TRBV3-2) to TRBJ2-5; the match to TRBD2 covers 14 bases. The CDR3 contains 15 residues. With V trimmed by 8 bases and J by 4 bases, 6 bases remained unmatched. Germline V gene lookup returns CDR1 LGHDT and CDR2 YNNKEL (reference sequence). CDR3: CASAPGLAGVETQYF. DNA of the CDR3: TGTGCCAGCGCACCGGGACTAGCGGGAGTAGAGACCCAGTACTTC.

The CDR3 loop reads CASSLAVQGNEKLFF. The CDR3, as DNA: TGCGCCAGCAGCTTGGCCGTACAGGGTAATGAAAAACTGTTTTTT. The chain employs TRBV5-1 and TRBJ1-4; a possible D gene is TRBD1 (6 bases). The germline gives CDR1 SGHRS, CDR2 YFSETQ. CDR3 length: 15 residues. V was shortened by 0 bases and J by 4 bases, with 10 bases between the two germline ends.

The V gene is TRBV2, the J gene TRBJ2-1, with D possibly matching TRBD1 (6 bases). V lost 2 bases to trimming and J lost 7 bases, with 18 bases between them. From germline, CDR1 is SNHLY and CDR2 FYNNEI. This CDR3 is 16 amino acids long. The CDR3 nucleotides read TGTGCCAGCAGTGAAATTGGAGAAGGGACACAGAATGAGCAGTTCTTC. Translated: CASSEIGEGTQNEQFF.

The chain uses TRBV7-9 and TRBJ1-6; D remains unclear. CDR3 length: 16 residues. The V and J ends lost 1 base and 0 bases respectively, with 7 bases between them. The germline gives CDR1 SEHNR, CDR2 FQNEAQ (reference sequence). The CDR3 is CASSLVGNSYNSPLHF. CDR3 DNA sequence: TGTGCCAGCAGCTTAGTCGGGAACTCCTATAATTCACCCCTCCACTTT.

The sample holds one count of this clone. V is TRBV5-1 and J is TRBJ2-3; 7 bases agree with TRBD2. V dropped 4 bases and J dropped 0; count of bases not matched to a gene: 11. The CDR3 spans 17 residues. Per germline, CDR1 SGHRS and CDR2 YFSETQ. In nucleotides, the CDR3 is TGCGCCAGCAGCGATAGCGGGTACGAATCTAGCACAGATACGCAGTATTTT. Translated: CASSDSGYESSTDTQYF. Complete variable domain (other parts from reference TRBV5-1 and TRBJ2-3): KAGVTQTPRYLIKTRGQQVTLSCSPISGHRSVSWYQQTPGQGLQFLFEYFSETQRNKGNFPGRFSGRQFSNSRSEMNVSTLELGDSALYLCASSDSGYESSTDTQYFGPGTRLTVL.

J is TRBJ2-5 and V is TRBV9; TRBD2 might be the D (5 bases). Per germline, CDR1 SGDLS and CDR2 YYNGEE. Trimming left V 2 bases short and J 4 bases short, with 12 bases between. There are 14 residues in the CDR3. CDR3 protein: CASSVGSGSETQYF. The DNA of the CDR3 is TGTGCCAGCAGCGTGGGTTCGGGGTCAGAGACCCAGTACTTC.

The chain carries TRBV3-1 (or the pseudogene TRBV3-2) and TRBJ2-2, with 11 bases matching TRBD2. This CDR3 spans 15 amino acids. CDR1 and CDR2 (germline): LGHDT, YNNKEL (reference sequence). V shed 4 bases and J 7 bases; nucleotides not matched to a gene: 5. Written as DNA, the CDR3 is TGTGCCAGCAGCCGCAGGGGGACTAGCGGCGGGGAGCTGTTTTTT. It specifies CASSRRGTSGGELFF.

The chain links TRBV5-6 to TRBJ1-2, with D possibly being TRBD1 (5 bases). The CDR3 extends over 15 amino acids. CDR1 and CDR2 (germline): SGHDT, YYEEEE. V was shortened by 4 bases and J by 2 bases, with 15 bases between the two germline ends. The CDR3 here is CASSQVKQGNYGYTF. The CDR3 region has the DNA TGTGCCAGCAGCCAAGTAAAGCAGGGCAACTATGGCTACACCTTC.

Only a few counts were recorded for this clone. This sequence joins TRBV4-1 and TRBJ1-1, with D possibly matching TRBD1 (6 bases). Germline V gene lookup returns CDR1 MGHRA and CDR2 YSYEKL. Trimming pared 6 bases from V and 0 bases from J, leaving 8 bases between. The CDR3 totals 13 residues. The CDR3 sequence: CASSYRVNTEAFF. The CDR3 DNA reads as TGCGCCAGCAGTTACAGGGTGAACACTGAAGCTTTCTTT.

The chain uses TRBV28 and TRBJ1-2; D is undetermined. There are 13 residues in the CDR3. The V end was cut by 7 bases, the J end by 0 bases, with 9 bases between. Germline lookup yields CDR1 MDHEN and CDR2 SYDVKM. CDR3 DNA: TGTGCCAGCACCCCGGAGGCTAACTATGGCTACACCTTC. Translation: CASTPEANYGYTF.

This clone appeared once. CDR3 sequence: CASSRDSLTDTQYF. In DNA, the CDR3 is TGTGCCAGCAGCCGGGACTCTCTCACAGATACGCAGTATTTT. V is TRBV5-4 and J is TRBJ2-3, with a weak D call TRBD2 (6 bases). CDR1 SGHNT and CDR2 YYREEE come from the germline V gene (reference sequence). The V and J ends lost 4 bases and 2 bases respectively, with 11 bases between them. The CDR3 contains 14 residues.

This sequence joins TRBV3-1 (or the pseudogene TRBV3-2) and TRBJ2-2; 12 bases are shared with TRBD1. CDR1 and CDR2 from the germline V gene are LGHDT and YNNKEL (reference sequence). The CDR3 is 15 amino acids. V was clipped by 8 bases and J by 10 bases; unmatched bases: 11. CDR3 DNA sequence: TGTGCCAGCGGGGACAGGGGGCGAATCGTGGCGGAGCTGTTTTTT. Translation gives CASGDRGRIVAELFF.

CDR3 residues: CATSREVRNGYTF. The CDR3 DNA reads TGTGCCACCAGCAGGGAGGTTAGAAATGGCTACACCTTC. The J gene is TRBJ1-2, the V gene TRBV15; D remains ambiguous. Germline V gene sequence: CDR1 LNHNV, CDR2 YYDKDF (reference sequence). V was cut by 3 bases and J by 6 bases, with 11 bases left in between. The CDR3 runs 13 residues.

This CDR3 reads CASRTQVGRNSNQPQHF. DNA for the CDR3: TGTGCCAGCAGGACCCAGGTGGGCAGAAATAGCAATCAGCCCCAGCATTTT. V is TRBV5-6 and J is TRBJ1-5; D unclear. This CDR3 is built from 17 residues. Trimming cost V 5 bases and J 0 bases, with 18 bases left between them. CDR1 is SGHDT, CDR2 YYEEEE, per germline. The entire variable domain, with the rest obtained from reference TRBV5-6 and TRBJ1-5, is as follows: DAGVTQSPTHLIKTRGQQVTLRCSPKSGHDTVSWYQQALGQGPQFIFQYYEEEERQRGNFPDRFSGHQFPNYSSELNVNALLLGDSALYLCASRTQVGRNSNQPQHFGDGTRLSIL.

This sequence joins TRBV18 and TRBJ1-2; 9 bases line up with TRBD1. The CDR3 sequence is 15 residues long. The germline V gene has CDR1 KGHSH and CDR2 LQKENI. V shed 3 bases, J shed 4 bases, and the junction held 6 bases outside the gene matches. Here the CDR3 reads CASSPGQGSFYGYTF. CDR3 bases: TGTGCCAGCTCACCGGGACAGGGTTCTTTCTATGGCTACACCTTC.